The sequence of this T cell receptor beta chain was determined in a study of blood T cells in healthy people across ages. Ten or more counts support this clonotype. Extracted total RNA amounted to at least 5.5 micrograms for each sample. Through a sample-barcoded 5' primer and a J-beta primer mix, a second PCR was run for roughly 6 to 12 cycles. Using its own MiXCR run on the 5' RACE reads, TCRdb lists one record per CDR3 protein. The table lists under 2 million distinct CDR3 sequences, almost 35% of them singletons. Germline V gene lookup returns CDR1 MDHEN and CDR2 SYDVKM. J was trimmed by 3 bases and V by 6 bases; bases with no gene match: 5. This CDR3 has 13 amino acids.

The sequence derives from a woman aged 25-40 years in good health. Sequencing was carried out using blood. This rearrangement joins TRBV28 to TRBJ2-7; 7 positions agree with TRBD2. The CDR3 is CASRSGGHYEQYF. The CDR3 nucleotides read TGTGCCAGCAGGTCGGGAGGCCACTACGAGCAGTACTTC.